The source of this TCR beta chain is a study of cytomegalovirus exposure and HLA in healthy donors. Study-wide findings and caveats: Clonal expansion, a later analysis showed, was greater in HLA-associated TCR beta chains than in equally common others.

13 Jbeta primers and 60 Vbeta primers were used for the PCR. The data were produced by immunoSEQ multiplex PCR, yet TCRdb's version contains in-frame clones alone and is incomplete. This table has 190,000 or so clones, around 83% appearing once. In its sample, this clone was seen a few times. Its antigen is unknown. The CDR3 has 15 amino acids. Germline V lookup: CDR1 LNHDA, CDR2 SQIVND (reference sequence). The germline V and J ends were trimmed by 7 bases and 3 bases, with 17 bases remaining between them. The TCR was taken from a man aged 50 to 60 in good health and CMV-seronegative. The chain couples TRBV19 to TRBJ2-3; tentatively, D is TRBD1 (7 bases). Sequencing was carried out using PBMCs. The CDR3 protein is CASTRRGQSTDTQYF. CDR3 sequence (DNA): TGTGCCAGTACCCGGAGGGGGCAGTCTACAGATACGCAGTATTTT.